The entry below gives a single TCR beta chain sequence along with its context. CDR1 LNHDA and CDR2 SQIVND come from the germline V gene (reference sequence). The CDR3 loop spans 19 amino acids. V lost 0 bases, J lost 0 bases, and 18 bases lay in between. Clones were read by immunoSEQ multiplex PCR, and TCRdb kept only the in-frame ones, dropping some. The sample comprises around 130,000 clones, 75% to 80% of which are singletons, and roughly 7.3% rests with the top ten. These data come from a study of blood T cell repertoires in COVID-19. Study information: The origin of the acute and convalescent COVID-19 samples was the United States, Italy and Spain. PBMCs, B-cell-depleted T cells, or T cells were the source of the cDNA or gDNA that made up the material.

This receptor was identified in a human donor in a cohort sampled during active COVID-19. V gene TRBV19 combines with J gene TRBJ2-1, with D perhaps TRBD2 (6 bases). The sample consisted of peripheral blood. The CDR3 region has the DNA TGTGCCAGTAGTATAGAACCCGGGGGAAGCGCGACCTCCTACAATGAGCAGTTCTTC. As protein: CASSIEPGGSATSYNEQFF.